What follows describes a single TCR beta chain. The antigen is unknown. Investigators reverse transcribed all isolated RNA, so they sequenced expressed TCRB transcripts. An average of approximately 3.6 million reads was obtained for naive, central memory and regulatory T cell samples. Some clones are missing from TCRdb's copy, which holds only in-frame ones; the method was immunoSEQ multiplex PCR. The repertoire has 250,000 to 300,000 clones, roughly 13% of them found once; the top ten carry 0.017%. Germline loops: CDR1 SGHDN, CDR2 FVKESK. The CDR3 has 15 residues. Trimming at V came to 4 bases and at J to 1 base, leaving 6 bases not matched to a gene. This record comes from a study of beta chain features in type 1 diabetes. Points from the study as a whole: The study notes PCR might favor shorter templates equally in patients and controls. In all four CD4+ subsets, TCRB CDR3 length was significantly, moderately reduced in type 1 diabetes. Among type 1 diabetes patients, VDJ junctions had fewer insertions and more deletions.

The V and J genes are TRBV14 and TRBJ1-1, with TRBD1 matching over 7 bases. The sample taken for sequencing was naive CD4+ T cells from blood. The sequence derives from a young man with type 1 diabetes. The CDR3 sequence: CASSRGRQGNTEAFF. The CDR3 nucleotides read TGTGCCAGCAGCCGTGGGAGACAGGGGAACACTGAAGCTTTCTTT.